The present TCR beta chain was sequenced within a study of PD-1 blockade in classical Hodgkin lymphoma. Assay used: immunoSEQ multiplex PCR; TCRdb lists only in-frame clones, some missing. The sample consists of tens of thousands of clones, around 84% of them appearing once. Findings and caveats of the study: Nivolumab initiated under 1 year post-ASCT led to patient exclusion. A significant rise in TCR diversity by C4D1 was seen for CD4+ but not CD8+ cells.

Time point denoted: cycle 4 day 1 (C4D1), after less than 7 weeks of nivolumab. There was relapse after autologous stem cell transplantation in every patient, and there was variation in brentuximab vedotin exposure. Concerning this clone itself: Its antigen is not known.

V lost 2 bases and J lost 4, with 14 bases in between. CDR3 length equals 15 residues. Germline CDR1 is SGHAT and CDR2 is FQNNGV. The sequence was obtained from a human donor with classical Hodgkin lymphoma. V and J are TRBV11-2 and TRBJ1-1, with no clear D. This sample comprised peripheral blood mononuclear cells (PBMCs), obtained before the fourth cycle of nivolumab. This CDR3 is CASSLLAARSTEAFF. Written as DNA, the CDR3 is TGTGCCAGCAGCTTATTGGCTGCTAGGAGCACTGAAGCTTTCTTT. The full variable domain, completed using reference TRBV11-2 and TRBJ1-1, is EAGVAQSPRYKIIEKRQSVAFWCNPISGHATLYWYQQILGQGPKLLIQFQNNGVVDDSQLPKDRFSAERLKGVDSTLKIQPAKLEDSAVYLCASSLLAARSTEAFFGQGTRLTVV.